This entry concerns a single TCR beta chain. Its target is unknown. Germline assignment: CDR1 MNHEY and CDR2 SVGEGT. V shed 6 bases and J 9 bases; nucleotides not matched to a gene: 2. The CDR3 sequence is 11 residues long. This sample is part of a study of T cell responses to AZD1222 COVID-19 vaccine. Study at large: Whether given at about 4 or about 12 weeks, second doses were pooled.

Study-level points and caveats: Females made up more of the donors, who were largely white British, and clonal diversity may have come out too low. Samples come after the peak T cell response, not at day 14. Spike-specific TCR breadth and depth went up after people got two AZD1222 doses.

The protocol was immunoSEQ multiplex PCR, while the TCRdb copy is restricted to in-frame clones and leaves out a portion. This table has more than 95,000 clones, around 89% appearing once. The V gene is TRBV6-2 or TRBV6-3, the J gene TRBJ2-3, with TRBD1 matching over 8 bases. The TCR originated in an adult in good health. The sequences come from peripheral blood, collected on day 0 of AZD1222 vaccination. The CDR3 reads CASSDRGTQYF. CDR3 DNA: TGTGCCAGCAGCGACAGGGGAACGCAGTATTTT.